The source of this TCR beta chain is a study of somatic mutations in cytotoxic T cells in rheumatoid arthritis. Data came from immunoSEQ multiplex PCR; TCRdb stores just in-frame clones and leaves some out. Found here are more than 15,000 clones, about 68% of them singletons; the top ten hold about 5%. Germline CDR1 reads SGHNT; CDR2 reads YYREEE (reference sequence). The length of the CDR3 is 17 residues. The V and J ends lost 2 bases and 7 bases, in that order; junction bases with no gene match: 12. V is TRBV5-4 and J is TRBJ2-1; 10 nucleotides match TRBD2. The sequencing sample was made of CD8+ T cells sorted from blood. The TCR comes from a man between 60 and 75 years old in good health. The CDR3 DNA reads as TGTGCCAGCAGCTTCGCGGGACTAGCGTTATTGTATAATGAGCAGTTCTTC. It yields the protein CASSFAGLALLYNEQFF.